This T cell receptor (beta chain) originates from a study of cytomegalovirus exposure and HLA in healthy donors (dated by TCRdb to 2017 to 2019). Some background on the complete study: An earlier analysis of approximately 600 of the donors reported roughly 300 Gb of sequence data and 117 million unique TCR beta sequences from approximately 180 million T cells. Approximately 310 gigabases of sequencing data and approximately 91 million unique TCR sequences made up an early release that covered several hundred HLA-typed donors. Of the roughly 390 genotyped donors, 65% to 90% fell in the genetic ancestry cluster associated with self-reported Caucasian donors. The study was designed to test whether signatures of past pathogen exposure could be identified by cataloging public T cell receptors. Using immunosequencing, the study profiled T cell repertoires from fewer than 850 subjects and related those repertoires to cytomegalovirus serostatus. In addition to the first cohort of approximately 670 subjects, a separate validation cohort of approximately 120 different subjects was used. High-throughput TCR immunosequencing, statistical association of individual TCRs with disease status, and machine learning were combined to predict cytomegalovirus infection status. A later analysis re-examined previously published TCR beta repertoires from more than 600 donors and added high-resolution HLA genotyping to investigate patterns of TCR occurrence. Rather than drawing on any new phenotypic data, the later analysis identified candidate immune exposures from TCR beta sequences and the way those sequences occurred across donors. An earlier analysis of approximately 630 of the donors applied high-throughput TCR beta sequencing to assess whether each TCR beta V gene segment acted as functional or pseudogenic. Donor age, sex, ethnicity and CMV serostatus were collected together with the repertoire data. A later genetic analysis took genome-wide SNP genotypes for about 55% of the roughly 670 donors and used that subset as a discovery cohort. All discovery cohort repertoires had been generated on a single sequencing platform. Both class I and class II loci were covered by HLA typing, at four-digit resolution. Typing coverage differed by locus: A, B, C, DRB1 and DQB1 were typed in roughly 629-630 donors, DQA1 in 500 to 550, DPA1 in 600 to 610, and DPB1 in just under 480. A handful of DR-DQ haplotypes were handled as single units for association and clustering because linkage in the cohort was strong. On average, roughly 240,000 unique TCR beta nucleotide sequences were sequenced per donor among about 400 genotyped donors of the cohort, with 15% to 20% of those sequences being non-productive.

The library was obtained by the immunoSEQ multiplex PCR assay. The multiplex PCR relied on a mix of 60 forward primers for TCR Vbeta segments and 13 reverse primers for TCR Jbeta segments. A multiplex PCR assay on genomic DNA amplified the CDR3 region of rearranged TCR beta genes. The Illumina HiSeq System was used to sequence the amplified TCR beta libraries as 87-base-pair reads. As for how the authors treated the data: A later analysis tallied around 80 million unique TCR beta chains across the 660 or so repertoires, and around 10 million of those chains were shared by two or more donors. Raw reads were error-corrected and collapsed into unique sequences by a nearest-neighbor algorithm in which closely related sequences were merged to remove PCR and sequencing errors. To assign V, D and J gene segments, CDR3 sequences were aligned to IMGT reference sequences. Each retained sequence needed at least a six-nucleotide match to both a V gene segment and a J gene segment. Rearrangements were called productive when the CDR3 lacked stop codons and stayed in frame with V and J; all others were non-productive. Following IMGT convention, CDR3 was defined as the stretch from the second conserved V-encoded cysteine up to the conserved J-encoded phenylalanine. Sequences without an unambiguous match to a single V gene segment were excluded from the earlier analysis of about 630 of the donors. An earlier analysis of several hundred of the donors called V segments functional above 56.7% productive rearrangements and segregating when the between-donor standard deviation exceeded 5%. A statistical classification framework was built to diagnose cytomegalovirus status from the catalog of TCR beta chain sequences. In a later analysis, TCR nucleotide sequences were compared against IMGT/GENE-DB human TR gene sequences so that V and J genes could be assigned. A later analysis assigned CDR3 sequences and most-parsimonious VDJ recombination scenarios with the TCRdist pipeline. A later analysis defined each TCR beta chain by its CDR3 amino acid sequence plus V-gene family, and excluded reads lacking a unique V-gene family. To address suspected cross-contamination and a sequencing artifact, a later analysis removed approximately 590 highly shared, low-generation-probability nucleotide sequences. In a later analysis, a clonal expansion index for each public chain was calculated from normalized within-repertoire ranks of inferred template counts. Generation probabilities in a later analysis came from a VDJ recombination model fitted to out-of-frame rearrangements, and those results were checked against IGoR. A later analysis scored TCR-TCR, TCR-HLA and TCR-CMV co-occurrence with hypergeometric tests, applying a repertoire-size bias correction to TCR pairs. To estimate false discovery rates, a later analysis permuted the HLA or CMV assignments 20 times. In a later analysis, co-occurring TCRs were grouped using DBSCAN, and TCRdist sequence similarity was added for clustering within HLA-allele-positive subsets. Co-occurrence clustering excluded repertoires with fewer than 30,000 or more than 120,000 public chains, plus five with anomalous nucleotide sharing. Drawn from immuneACCESS, this table holds only the in-frame rearrangements with V and J called that TCRdb kept. Clones are partly lost; checked studies trace under half to an unresolved V gene and leave the rest unexplained. V and J calls and clone size are copied from that table; D and trimming were computed from the DNA. This sample holds under 250,000 clones; 70% to 90% were observed only once. The ten largest clones add up to 0.24% of the sample.

On this clone: It has no known antigen specificity. Per-base qualities were not stored, and no clone one base away is much larger.

What the work shows at the level of the full study, not this receptor alone: About 17 rarely observed V segments, including chromosome 9 orphons, were excluded from the earlier analysis of 550 to 700 of the donors because counts were too low. At a false discovery rate of 0.05, a later analysis linked some 17,000 TCR beta sequences to specific HLA alleles. The authors suggested that the approach could potentially be extended to other disease states and immunological phenotypes. A further reported finding was that TCR beta sequences accurately predicted the HLA-A and HLA-B alleles for most subjects in the first cohort. In this cohort, only TCR beta chains were sequenced, and detectable features were limited by the absence of alpha or paired-chain data. Because some donors lacked HLA typing at each locus, the association tests relied only on the typed subset. A later analysis reported that several top co-occurrence clusters appeared linked to parvovirus B19, influenza, CMV and Epstein-Barr virus. Compared with equally common non-associated chains, HLA-associated TCR beta chains in a later analysis were more clonally expanded and had lower generation probabilities. In an earlier analysis of some 500 of the donors, most TCR beta V segments were observed in productive rearrangements about 90% or about 30% of the time, broadly matching IMGT annotations. In vitro tests confirmed that three of the cytomegalovirus-associated TCR beta chains recognize cytomegalovirus antigens. CMV serostatus was the only immune exposure information available for the cohort. The classifier was reported to diagnose cytomegalovirus status with high specificity and sensitivity in both the original and validation cohorts. In a later analysis, TCR association rates were found to vary across HLA loci, with the most associated TCRs seen for DRB1 alleles and the fewest for HLA-C alleles. An association between a missense DCLRE1C variant and V-gene and J-gene trimming of TCR beta chains was found in a later genetic analysis and replicated in an independent cohort. Correlated functional status among segregating V segments might be attributable to linkage disequilibrium, but an unknown experimental factor could not be ruled out. When HLA alleles, especially DR and DQ, strongly co-occurred, attributing TCR associations to individual alleles was difficult. While some public TCRs were present in many individuals, most TCR sequences turned up only very rarely across donors. According to a later genetic analysis, donors in an Asian-associated ancestry cluster had fewer N-insertions in productive TCRs than the roughly 660-donor mean. A later analysis found that most CMV-associated TCR beta chains appeared HLA-restricted, with HLA associations seemingly driven largely by CMV exposure. The sequencing pipeline was judged likely to have produced a cluster of highly shared sequence variants as a technical artifact. The 87-base-pair reads could not distinguish some IMGT-functional V segments, including TRBV6-2 and TRBV6-3, so those segments were excluded. Roughly uniform sequencing depth across donors was assumed in presence/absence analyses, although this assumption may not hold. In the study, around 150 TCR beta chains were listed as associated with cytomegalovirus.

CDR1 and CDR2 are read off the germline V gene as MNHEY and SVGAGI. The CDR3 contains 15 residues, cysteine and phenylalanine counted. Solely the CDR3 DNA is kept, with 45 bases framed from the first base. Germline trimming: 4 bases from V, 5 bases from J; junction bases outside gene matches: 2. The cohort comprised around 690 healthy bone marrow donors. At the time of sampling, all cohort members were nominally healthy, though unrecorded immune exposures were likely present. The donor was CMV seronegative and belonged to the group of approximately 320 seronegative cohort members. Each donor provided a peripheral blood sample, and peripheral blood mononuclear cells were used for TCR beta sequencing. Genomic DNA extraction from the blood cell samples was performed with the Qiagen DNeasy Blood Extraction Kit.

This receptor was obtained from a girl aged 2-15 years in good health and CMV-seronegative. Sequenced sample: PBMCs. This chain joins TRBV6-5 to TRBJ2-5; 15 central bases correspond to TRBD2. The DNA is as follows: TGTGCCAGCAGTTTAGGACTAGCGGGGGGGGAGACCCAGTACTTC. This translates into CASSLGLAGGETQYF.